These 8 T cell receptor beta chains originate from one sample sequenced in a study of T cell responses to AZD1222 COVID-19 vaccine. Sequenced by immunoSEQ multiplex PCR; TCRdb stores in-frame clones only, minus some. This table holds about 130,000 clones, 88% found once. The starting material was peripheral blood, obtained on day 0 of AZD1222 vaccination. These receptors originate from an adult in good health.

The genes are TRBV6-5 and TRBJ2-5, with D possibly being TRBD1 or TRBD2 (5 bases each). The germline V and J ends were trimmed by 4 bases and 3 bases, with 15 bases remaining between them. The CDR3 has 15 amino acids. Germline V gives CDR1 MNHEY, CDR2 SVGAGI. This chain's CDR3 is CASSWDEVSEETQYF. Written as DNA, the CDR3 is TGTGCCAGCAGTTGGGACGAGGTCAGCGAAGAGACCCAGTACTTC.

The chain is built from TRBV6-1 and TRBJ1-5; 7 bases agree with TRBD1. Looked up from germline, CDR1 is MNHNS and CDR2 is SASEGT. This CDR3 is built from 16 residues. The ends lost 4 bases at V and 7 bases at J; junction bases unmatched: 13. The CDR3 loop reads CASSASHRQGRQPQHF. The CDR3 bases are TGTGCCAGCAGTGCATCCCATAGACAGGGCCGGCAGCCCCAGCATTTT.

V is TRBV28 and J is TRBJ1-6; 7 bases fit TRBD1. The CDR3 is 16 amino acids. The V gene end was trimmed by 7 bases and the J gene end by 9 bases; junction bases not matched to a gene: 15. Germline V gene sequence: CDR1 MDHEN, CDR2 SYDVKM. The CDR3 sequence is CASNQLPQGSSSPLHF. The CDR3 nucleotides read TGTGCCAGCAACCAACTCCCACAGGGGAGCAGTTCACCCCTCCACTTT.

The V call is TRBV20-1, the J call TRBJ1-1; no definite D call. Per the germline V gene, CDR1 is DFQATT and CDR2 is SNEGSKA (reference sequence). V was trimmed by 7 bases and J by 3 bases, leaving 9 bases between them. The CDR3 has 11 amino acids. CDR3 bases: TGCAGTGGAGGGTCGGACACTGAAGCTTTCTTT. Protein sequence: CSGGSDTEAFF.

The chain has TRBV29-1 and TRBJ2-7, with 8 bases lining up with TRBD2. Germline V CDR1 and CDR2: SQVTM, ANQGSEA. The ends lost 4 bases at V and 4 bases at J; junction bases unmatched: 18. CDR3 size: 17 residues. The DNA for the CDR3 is TGCAGCGTTGTCAGTATATACTCCGGGACTAGACCATACGAGCAGTACTTC. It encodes CSVVSIYSGTRPYEQYF.

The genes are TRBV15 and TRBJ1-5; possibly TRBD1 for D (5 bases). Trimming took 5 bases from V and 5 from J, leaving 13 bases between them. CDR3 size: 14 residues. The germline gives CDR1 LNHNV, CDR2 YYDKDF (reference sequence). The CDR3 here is CATSLDDSHQPQHF. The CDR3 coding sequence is TGTGCCACCAGCCTAGACGACAGCCATCAGCCCCAGCATTTT.

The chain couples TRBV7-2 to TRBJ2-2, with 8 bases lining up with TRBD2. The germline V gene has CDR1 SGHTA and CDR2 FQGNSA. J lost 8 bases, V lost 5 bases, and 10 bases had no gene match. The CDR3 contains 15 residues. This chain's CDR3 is CASSTPSGHRGELFF. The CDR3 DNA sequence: TGTGCCAGCAGCACTCCTAGCGGGCATAGGGGGGAGCTGTTTTTT. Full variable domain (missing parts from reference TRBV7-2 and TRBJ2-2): GAGVSQSPSNKVTEKGKDVELRCDPISGHTALYWYRQSLGQGLEFLIYFQGNSAPDKSGLPSDRFSAERTGGSVSTLTIQRTQQEDSAVYLCASSTPSGHRGELFFGEGSRLTVL.

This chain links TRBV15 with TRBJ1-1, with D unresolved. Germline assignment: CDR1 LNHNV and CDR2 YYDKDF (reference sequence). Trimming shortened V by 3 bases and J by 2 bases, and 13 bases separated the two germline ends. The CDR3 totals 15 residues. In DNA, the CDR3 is TGTGCCACCAGCAGTTCTCCGGGCCTCAACACTGAAGCTTTCTTT. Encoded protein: CATSSSPGLNTEAFF.